The 26 T cell receptor beta chains listed next were all sequenced from one sample in a study of blood T cell repertoires in COVID-19. The repertoire was sequenced with immunoSEQ multiplex PCR; TCRdb's copy has only in-frame clones and lacks some. The repertoire has some 150,000 clones, 89% of them found once; the top ten carry around 1.5%. Sequences were obtained from peripheral blood. The receptors originated from a human donor in a cohort sampled during active COVID-19.

This chain links TRBV7-6 with TRBJ2-3, with a weak D call TRBD1 (6 bases). The germline V gene has CDR1 SGHVS and CDR2 FNYEAQ. The length of the CDR3 is 14 residues. Trimming stripped 1 base from V and 5 bases from J, with 10 bases between. For the CDR3, the DNA is TGTGCCAGCAGCTTAGGAGGCAGGGGAGATACGCAGTATTTT. Translated: CASSLGGRGDTQYF.

This clone was detected once. The chain recombines TRBV7-8 with TRBJ2-7, with D possibly TRBD2 on 5 matching bases. The germline gives CDR1 SGHVS, CDR2 FQNEAQ. The length of the CDR3 is 16 residues. The V end lost 1 base, the J end lost 4 bases, and 17 bases lay between the germline ends. CDR3 amino acids: CASSLGFIGVGYEQYF. CDR3 sequence (DNA): TGTGCCAGCAGCTTAGGTTTTATCGGGGTAGGGTACGAGCAGTACTTC.

This chain connects TRBV7-3 to TRBJ1-1; D is ambiguous. CDR3 size: 13 residues. Germline V lookup: CDR1 SGHTA, CDR2 FQGTGA. V was cut by 5 bases and J by 11 bases, with 18 bases left in between. The CDR3 nucleotides are TGTGCCAGCAGCCCACTACCGGCCGGGAGGGCTTTCTTT. Its translation: CASSPLPAGRAFF. The full variable domain, in which reference TRBV7-3 and TRBJ1-1 provide the parts outside the CDR3, is GAGVSQTPSNKVTEKGKYVELRCDPISGHTALYWYRQSLGQGPEFLIYFQGTGAADDSGLPNDRFFAVRPEGSVSTLKIQRTERGDSAVYLCASSPLPAGRAFFGQGTRLTVV.

This clone has a single count. V and J are TRBV4-1 and TRBJ2-3, with D maybe TRBD1 (6 bases). V was clipped by 4 bases and J by 0 bases, with 14 bases between them. CDR1 MGHRA and CDR2 YSYEKL come from the germline V gene. The CDR3 extends over 16 amino acids. Written as DNA, the CDR3 is TGCGCCAGCAGCCCACGTTTGGGGACAAGCACAGATACGCAGTATTTT. Amino acid sequence: CASSPRLGTSTDTQYF.

The rearrangement joins TRBV12-5 to TRBJ2-7; TRBD1 matches 9 bases. J gave up 3 bases and V 2 bases, and 14 bases lay outside the gene matches. The CDR3 runs to 18 residues. Per germline, CDR1 LGHNT and CDR2 FRNRAP. The chain's CDR3 is CASGLPRPGTGYIYEQYF. The CDR3 bases are TGTGCTAGTGGTTTGCCCCGTCCCGGGACAGGGTACATCTACGAGCAGTACTTC.

This clone was seen only once. This rearrangement joins TRBV5-1 to TRBJ2-1; possibly TRBD2 for D (6 bases). CDR1 and CDR2 from the germline V gene are SGHRS and YFSETQ. This CDR3 region has 14 residues. The V and J ends lost 4 bases and 8 bases respectively, with 16 bases between them. This CDR3 is CASSLRKGGDEQFF. As DNA, the CDR3 is TGCGCCAGCAGCCTACGAAAGGGCGGGGATGAGCAGTTCTTC.

The rearrangement links TRBV5-1 to TRBJ2-1; D not certain. The CDR3 consists of 15 residues. CDR1 and CDR2 (germline): SGHRS, YFSETQ. Trimming pared 2 bases from V and 0 bases from J, leaving 9 bases between. As DNA, the CDR3 is TGCGCCAGCAGCTTTCTGCCGAGCTCCTACAATGAGCAGTTCTTC. Protein sequence: CASSFLPSSYNEQFF.

The chain links TRBV25-1 to TRBJ2-5; 9 nucleotides line up with TRBD1. The V segment lost 6 bases and the J segment 6 bases; nucleotides outside the gene matches: 5. The CDR3 extends over 13 amino acids. Germline loops: CDR1 MGHDK, CDR2 SYGVNS. CDR3 sequence reads: CASRDGTGKTQYF. Here the CDR3 DNA reads TGTGCCAGCAGGGACGGGACAGGGAAGACCCAGTACTTC.

The V and J genes are TRBV5-1 and TRBJ2-2; 7 bases fit TRBD1. The CDR3 totals 15 residues. Germline V gene data show CDR1 as SGHRS and CDR2 as YFSETQ. V shed 0 bases and J 3 bases; nucleotides not matched to a gene: 2. CDR3 bases: TGCGCCAGCAGCTTGGCCACAGGGGACACCGGGGAGCTGTTTTTT. Amino acids: CASSLATGDTGELFF.

The V gene is TRBV30, the J gene TRBJ2-3, with 8 bases identical to TRBD2. Germline CDR1 and CDR2: GTSNPN and SVGIG (reference sequence). This CDR3 comprises 15 residues. J lost 6 bases, V lost 2 bases, and 10 bases had no gene match. CDR3 residues: CAWSPQRGPTDTQYF. The DNA for the CDR3 is TGTGCCTGGAGTCCACAGCGGGGGCCGACCGATACGCAGTATTTT.

The gene calls are TRBV10-2 and TRBJ2-1; TRBD2 matches 14 bases. J lost 9 bases, V lost 4 bases, and 8 bases had no gene match. CDR1 is WSHSY, CDR2 SAAADI, per germline. CDR3 length equals 16 residues. The CDR3 protein is CASSVWTSGGSGEQFF. DNA for the CDR3: TGCGCCAGCAGTGTCTGGACTAGCGGGGGGAGTGGTGAGCAGTTCTTC.

Only a few counts were recorded for this clone. V and J are TRBV28 and TRBJ2-7, with 11 bases that match TRBD1. In germline, CDR1 is MDHEN, CDR2 SYDVKM. Unmatched junction bases numbered 9, after V lost 9 bases and J lost 2 bases. The CDR3 is made up of 15 amino acids. The CDR3 loop reads CASRRDRGGTYEQYF. DNA for the CDR3: TGTGCCAGTCGCCGGGACAGGGGGGGTACCTACGAGCAGTACTTC.

The rearrangement links TRBV6-4 to TRBJ2-3; perhaps TRBD1 as D (6 bases). The length of the CDR3 is 13 residues. Germline lookup yields CDR1 MRHNA and CDR2 SNTAGT. With 2 bases removed from V and 8 bases from J, the gap between germline ends came to 11 bases. In DNA, the CDR3 is TGTGCCAGCAGTGACAGTATAGGGGGTACGCAGTATTTT. It encodes CASSDSIGGTQYF.

The chain carries TRBV25-1 and TRBJ1-1; 12 positions match TRBD1. V was clipped by 6 bases and J by 6 bases; unmatched bases: 2. The CDR3 spans 13 residues. Per the germline V gene, CDR1 is MGHDK and CDR2 is SYGVNS. The CDR3 DNA follows: TGTGCCAGCAGCGGGACAGGGGGCCCTGAAGCTTTCTTT. Its translation: CASSGTGGPEAFF. The full variable domain, with the rest looked up from reference TRBV25-1 and TRBJ1-1, is EADIYQTPRYLVIGTGKKITLECSQTMGHDKMYWYQQDPGMELHLIHYSYGVNSTEKGDLSSESTVSRIRTEHFPLTLESARPSHTSQYLCASSGTGGPEAFFGQGTRLTVV.

The chain recombines TRBV3-1 (or the pseudogene TRBV3-2) with TRBJ2-3, with 9 bases matching TRBD2. This CDR3 contains 16 residues. CDR1 and CDR2 from the germline V gene are LGHDT and YNNKEL (reference sequence). Unmatched junction bases numbered 6, after V lost 3 bases and J lost 2 bases. The CDR3 sequence is CASSHQRGVNTDTQYF. In nucleotides, the CDR3 is TGTGCCAGCAGCCATCAGCGGGGGGTCAACACAGATACGCAGTATTTT.

This clone was picked up one time. Other DNA sequences from this sample encode an identical CDR3 as well. V gene TRBV30 combines with J gene TRBJ1-2; 7 bases agree with TRBD1. V dropped 1 base and J dropped 8; count of bases not matched to a gene: 1. The CDR3 totals 11 residues. CDR1 GTSNPN and CDR2 SVGIG come from the germline V gene (reference sequence). The CDR3 here is CAWSAGGGYTF. The CDR3 DNA reads TGTGCCTGGAGTGCAGGGGGGGGCTACACCTTC.

In this sample, this clone turned up once. The chain links TRBV18 to TRBJ1-4, with D maybe TRBD1 (5 bases). Between the trimmed V and J ends, which lost 6 bases and 8 bases, there was a span of 16 bases. This CDR3 region has 14 residues. Germline V gene sequence: CDR1 KGHSH, CDR2 LQKENI. The CDR3 loop is CASSRGPPGEKLFF. The CDR3 nucleotides read TGTGCCAGCTCGCGGGGACCTCCAGGCGAAAAACTGTTTTTT.

J is TRBJ1-2 and V is TRBV16; 8 bases are shared with TRBD1. V shed 6 bases, J shed 8 bases, and the junction held 5 bases outside the gene matches. Germline CDR1 reads KGHSY; CDR2 reads FQNENV. The CDR3 consists of 12 residues. CDR3 loop: CASSETGEGYTF. CDR3 bases: TGTGCCAGCAGTGAGACAGGGGAGGGCTACACCTTC.

The chain employs TRBV5-4 and TRBJ2-5, with D possibly being TRBD2 (7 bases). The CDR3 spans 14 residues. Between the trimmed V and J ends, which lost 4 bases and 1 base, there was a span of 11 bases. Germline V gene data show CDR1 as SGHNT and CDR2 as YYREEE (reference sequence). CDR3 loop: CASSRGGGQETQYF. The CDR3, as DNA: TGTGCCAGCAGCCGGGGAGGGGGCCAAGAGACCCAGTACTTC.

The rearrangement joins TRBV4-1 to TRBJ1-2; D may be TRBD1 (6 bases). The CDR3 length is 15 residues. V lost 3 bases and J 4 bases, leaving 15 bases between the germline ends. CDR1 and CDR2 from the germline V gene are MGHRA and YSYEKL. The CDR3 spells CASSHSMQGRYGYTF. The CDR3 nucleotides are TGCGCCAGCAGCCACAGTATGCAGGGGCGCTATGGCTACACCTTC.

V gene TRBV9 combines with J gene TRBJ2-7; maybe TRBD1 (6 bases). CDR1 is SGDLS, CDR2 YYNGEE, per germline. This CDR3 region has 14 residues. The germline V and J ends were trimmed by 0 bases and 6 bases, with 13 bases remaining between them. In DNA, the CDR3 is TGTGCCAGCAGCGTAGGCCGGGGCAGGGGCGAGCAGTACTTC. This gives the protein CASSVGRGRGEQYF. Together with reference TRBV9 and TRBJ2-7, the CDR3 gives the full variable domain: DSGVTQTPKHLITATGQRVTLRCSPRSGDLSVYWYQQSLDQGLQFLIQYYNGEERAKGNILERFSAQQFPDLHSELNLSSLELGDSALYFCASSVGRGRGEQYFGPGTRLTVT.

The chain uses TRBV7-9 and TRBJ1-1, with D possibly TRBD1 on 6 matching bases. The CDR3 has 12 residues. CDR1 and CDR2 from the germline V gene are SEHNR and FQNEAQ (reference sequence). The V gene lost 1 base and the J gene lost 10 bases, with 10 bases spanning the gap. The CDR3 loop reads CASSLVTGRAFF. CDR3 nucleotides: TGTGCCAGCAGCTTAGTCACAGGGAGAGCTTTCTTT.

The CDR3 nucleotides read TGTGCCAGCAGCCAAGATTCTCCACACATATATTTT. Its protein is CASSQDSPHIYF. This chain links TRBV3-1 (or the pseudogene TRBV3-2) with TRBJ1-3; D is uncertain. CDR1 is LGHDT and CDR2 is YNNKEL in the germline V gene (reference sequence). The CDR3 is 12 amino acids. The V end lost 0 bases, the J end lost 12 bases, and 9 bases lay between the germline ends.

V and J are TRBV4-2 and TRBJ1-1; 10 bases are a match to TRBD1. The CDR3 contains 16 residues. CDR1 and CDR2 from the germline V gene are LGHNA and YNFKEQ. J gave up 5 bases and V 4 bases, and 10 bases lay outside the gene matches. The CDR3 DNA reads as TGTGCCAGCAGCCGTCGGAGCGACAGGGGGCGGACTGAAGCTTTCTTT. Protein sequence: CASSRRSDRGRTEAFF.

This chain connects TRBV27 to TRBJ2-7; 9 bases map to TRBD1. In germline, CDR1 is MNHEY, CDR2 SMNVEV (reference sequence). The CDR3 extends over 14 amino acids. The J segment lost 3 bases and the V segment lost 8 bases, leaving 8 bases of the junction unmatched. The CDR3 DNA reads as TGTGCCAGCCCTGGACAGGGGAAAGGCTACGAGCAGTACTTC. This translates into CASPGQGKGYEQYF.

This clone occurred once. One end of the junction varies from germline; a read error may be responsible. This rearrangement joins TRBV19 to TRBJ1-1, with a possible D match to TRBD1 (6 bases). The CDR3 spans 15 residues. Germline V CDR1 and CDR2: LNHDA, SQIVND (reference sequence). CDR3 coding DNA: TGTGCCAGTAGCATAGGTGGACAGCGAACAACTGAAGCTTTCTTT. Its translation is CASSIGGQRTTEAFF.